Following are 29 T cell receptor beta chains from one sample sequenced in a study of shared clonotypes between healthy human individuals. TCRdb's copy holds only in-frame clones and misses some; the assay was immunoSEQ multiplex PCR. The sample consists of 500,000 to 650,000 clones, around 81% of them appearing once. Sequenced: PBMCs. These receptors came from a woman between 35 and 50 years old in good health. Some clones in this sample may be carry-over from other donors' samples.

The chain uses TRBV28 and TRBJ2-7; a weak D match, TRBD1 (7 bases). Trimming removed 5 bases from V and 0 bases from J, with 14 bases in between. CDR3 length: 15 residues. Germline V CDR1 and CDR2: MDHEN, SYDVKM. The CDR3 reads CASSKQGTLSYEQYF. The CDR3 region has the DNA TGTGCCAGCAGTAAACAGGGGACTCTCTCCTACGAGCAGTACTTC.

The gene calls are TRBV7-9 and TRBJ1-2, with a weak D call TRBD1 (5 bases). Trimming left V 2 bases short and J 5 bases short, with 12 bases between. This CDR3 comprises 14 residues. The germline V gene encodes CDR1 SEHNR and CDR2 FQNEAQ (reference sequence). CDR3 amino acids: CASSLPEQAYGYTF. The CDR3 DNA reads as TGTGCCAGCAGCTTACCCGAACAGGCATATGGCTACACCTTC.

The rearrangement joins TRBV5-8 to TRBJ2-6; possibly TRBD1 for D (6 bases). Trimming pared 1 base from V and 2 bases from J, leaving 10 bases between. Germline V gene lookup returns CDR1 SGHTS and CDR2 YDEGEE. This CDR3 region has 16 residues. The CDR3 DNA follows: TGTGCCAGCAGCTTGTTCCCAGGGGCTGGGGCCAACGTCCTGACTTTC. Amino acid sequence: CASSLFPGAGANVLTF.

This clone was observed a single time. The chain recombines TRBV6-1 with TRBJ1-5; D not resolved. Trimming left V 5 bases short and J 5 bases short, with 16 bases between. Germline V gene lookup returns CDR1 MNHNS and CDR2 SASEGT. This CDR3 region has 15 residues. CDR3 residues: CASSQRPGGDQPQHF. Written as DNA, the CDR3 is TGTGCCAGCAGTCAAAGGCCCGGCGGGGATCAGCCCCAGCATTTT.

V and J are TRBV5-3 and TRBJ2-1; a possible D gene is TRBD1 (5 bases). TRBV5-3 is annotated as an ORF whose role is uncertain. V lost 5 bases and J 0 bases, leaving 18 bases between the germline ends. CDR3 size: 17 residues. CDR3 sequence reads: CARRCTGAEPSYNEQFF. The DNA of the CDR3 is TGTGCCAGAAGGTGCACTGGGGCTGAACCCTCCTACAATGAGCAGTTCTTC.

The chain carries TRBV10-3 and TRBJ2-1; D unclear. The CDR3 is 16 residues long. Germline V gene data show CDR1 as ENHRY and CDR2 as SYGVKD. Trimming removed 4 bases at V and 0 bases at J, with 13 bases between. The DNA for the CDR3 is TGTGCCATCAGTGGTCGGGCAGCTCGCTCCTACAATGAGCAGTTCTTC. The encoded protein is CAISGRAARSYNEQFF.

As regards this clone: The same CDR3 arises from other DNA sequences in this sample as well. This rearrangement joins TRBV5-1 to TRBJ1-1; D is unclear. Germline values: CDR1 SGHRS, CDR2 YFSETQ. The CDR3 runs to 13 residues. V was trimmed by 2 bases and J by 3 bases, leaving 8 bases between them. The CDR3 DNA reads as TGCGCCAGCAGCTTTTTCGGGGACACTGAAGCTTTCTTT. Amino acid sequence: CASSFFGDTEAFF.

The chain employs TRBV6-1 and TRBJ1-4; possible D gene TRBD1, 5 bases. This CDR3 spans 15 amino acids. V dropped 2 bases and J dropped 8 bases, with 15 bases sitting between them. The germline V gene encodes CDR1 MNHNS and CDR2 SASEGT. CDR3 DNA: TGTGCCAGCAGTGAATCGGAGGGGAGGTGGGAAAAACTGTTTTTT. Encoded protein: CASSESEGRWEKLFF.

The CDR3 is CASSTDGRVPYGYTF. The CDR3 nucleotides are TGTGCCAGTAGTACGGACGGTCGAGTCCCTTATGGCTACACCTTC. J is TRBJ1-2 and V is TRBV19; D call uncertain. The germline V gene has CDR1 LNHDA and CDR2 SQIVND (reference sequence). V gave up 4 bases and J gave up 5 bases, with 17 bases separating them. The CDR3 runs 15 residues.

J is TRBJ2-1 and V is TRBV7-3, with 7 bases identical to TRBD2. CDR3 size: 17 residues. Germline V gene sequence: CDR1 SGHTA, CDR2 FQGTGA. Unmatched junction bases numbered 14, after V lost 2 bases and J lost 7 bases. As DNA, the CDR3 is TGTGCCAGCAGCTTATCAGCGGGATCCCCCGGGGGGAATGAGCAGTTCTTC. This sequence encodes CASSLSAGSPGGNEQFF.

This clone was seen a single time. The CDR3 bases are TGTGCCAGTAGTATAGAAGTCGACAATGAGCAGTTCTTC. Amino acids: CASSIEVDNEQFF. The chain carries TRBV19 and TRBJ2-1; no clear D gene. V lost 0 bases and J lost 5, with 5 bases in between. Germline assignment: CDR1 LNHDA and CDR2 SQIVND (reference sequence). This CDR3 region has 13 residues.

The chain joins TRBV29-1 to TRBJ2-7; TRBD2 matches at 8 bases. The CDR3 length is 17 residues. With V trimmed by 7 bases and J by 2 bases, 19 bases remained unmatched. CDR1 and CDR2 from the germline V gene are SQVTM and ANQGSEA. Here the CDR3 DNA reads TGCAGCGCGAAACCAACTTTAGCGGGAACGAGGGCCTACGAGCAGTACTTC. Translation gives CSAKPTLAGTRAYEQYF.

There are many counts of this clone. V and J are TRBV5-5 and TRBJ2-2; D perhaps matches TRBD2 (5 bases). This CDR3 contains 15 residues. The germline CDR1 and CDR2 sequences are SGHKS and YYEKEE (reference sequence). V gave up 0 bases and J gave up 6 bases, with 12 bases separating them. The CDR3 is CASSLVRGSPGELFF. The CDR3 coding sequence is TGTGCCAGCAGCTTGGTTCGAGGGTCCCCCGGGGAGCTGTTTTTT.

The gene calls are TRBV4-3 and TRBJ2-5, with D maybe TRBD1 (5 bases). This CDR3 has 13 residues. The V and J ends lost 4 bases and 4 bases respectively, with 10 bases between them. Germline V CDR1 and CDR2: LGHNA, YSLEER. Written as DNA, the CDR3 is TGCGCCAGCAGCCTTCAGGGTGGAGAGACCCAGTACTTC. This sequence encodes CASSLQGGETQYF.

In this sample, this clone turned up once. A read error may account for a junction end that differs from germline. This chain links TRBV28 with TRBJ1-1; 11 nucleotides agree with TRBD1. The CDR3 length is 15 residues. CDR1 and CDR2 (germline): MDHEN, SYDVKM. This CDR3 is CASSSGDRGNPEAFF. The CDR3 region has the DNA TGTGCCAGCAGTTCCGGGGACAGGGGGAACCCTGAAGCTTTCTTT.

This chain uses TRBV7-2 with TRBJ2-3, with TRBD2 matching 9 bases. V was pared by 1 base and J by 2 bases, with 4 bases of the junction left unmatched. Germline CDR1 is SGHTA and CDR2 is FQGNSA. The CDR3 is 16 residues long. The CDR3 DNA reads TGTGCCAGCAGCTTAGGCCTAGCGGGGTACACAGATACGCAGTATTTT. Amino acid sequence: CASSLGLAGYTDTQYF.

The chain uses TRBV28 and TRBJ1-2; D is unclear. CDR3 length: 15 residues. In germline, CDR1 is MDHEN, CDR2 SYDVKM. V gave up 8 bases and J gave up 1 base, with 17 bases separating them. Here the CDR3 reads CASRSPAEFNYGYTF. The CDR3 region has the DNA TGTGCCAGCCGTTCTCCGGCAGAGTTTAACTATGGCTACACCTTC.

The chain employs TRBV30 and TRBJ2-7; TRBD2 matches at 13 bases. From germline, CDR1 is GTSNPN and CDR2 SVGIG (reference sequence). V was pared by 5 bases and J by 3 bases, with 1 base of the junction left unmatched. This CDR3 is 13 amino acids long. The CDR3 DNA follows: TGTGCCTGGGGGACTAGCGGGGTCTACGAGCAGTACTTC. As protein: CAWGTSGVYEQYF.

CDR3 DNA sequence: TGTGCCAGTAGTAGACTAGCGGCCTACAATGAGCAGTTCTTC. The encoded protein is CASSRLAAYNEQFF. The V gene is TRBV19, the J gene TRBJ2-1; 9 nucleotides agree with TRBD2. V lost 4 bases and J lost 2; bases outside the gene matches: 0. Per the germline V gene, CDR1 is LNHDA and CDR2 is SQIVND (reference sequence). The length of the CDR3 is 14 residues.

The chain links TRBV7-9 to TRBJ1-2; maybe TRBD1 (6 bases). V lost 5 bases to trimming and J lost 6 bases, with 19 bases between them. The CDR3 consists of 15 residues. From germline, CDR1 is SEHNR and CDR2 FQNEAQ (reference sequence). CDR3 DNA sequence: TGTGCCAGCAGCGGGCAGGGAGCGGGGGCGGATGGCTACACCTTC. The encoded protein is CASSGQGAGADGYTF.

The chain has TRBV7-9 and TRBJ2-7, with no clear D. This CDR3 is built from 13 residues. Germline assignment: CDR1 SEHNR and CDR2 FQNEAQ (reference sequence). V lost 3 bases to trimming and J lost 4 bases, with 10 bases between them. The CDR3 loop reads CASSLVDPYEQYF. Written as DNA, the CDR3 is TGTGCCAGCAGCTTGGTGGACCCGTACGAGCAGTACTTC.

The count of this clone is one. This chain connects TRBV18 to TRBJ2-6; D remains unclear. V shed 0 bases and J shed 4 bases, with 7 bases lying between them. This CDR3 has 15 amino acids. Germline loops: CDR1 KGHSH, CDR2 LQKENI. CDR3 in DNA: TGTGCCAGCTCACCACCGGGTATCGGGGCCAACGTCCTGACTTTC. Translated, it gives CASSPPGIGANVLTF.

This clone appeared once. The V and J genes are TRBV30 and TRBJ1-4; D is uncertain. V gave up 4 bases and J gave up 4 bases, with 10 bases separating them. This CDR3 region has 13 residues. Germline CDR1 and CDR2: GTSNPN and SVGIG (reference sequence). The CDR3 nucleotides read TGTGCCTGGATGGAGGGCCATAATGAAAAACTGTTTTTT. Protein product: CAWMEGHNEKLFF. The full variable domain, with the rest looked up from reference TRBV30 and TRBJ1-4, is SQTIHQWPATLVQPVGSPLSLECTVEGTSNPNLYWYRQAAGRGLQLLFYSVGIGQISSEVPQNLSASRPQDRQFILSSKKLLLSDSGFYLCAWMEGHNEKLFFGSGTQLSVL.

J is TRBJ1-1 and V is TRBV7-9; the match to TRBD1 covers 10 bases. This CDR3 region has 15 residues. The J segment lost 5 bases and the V segment lost 5 bases, leaving 8 bases of the junction unmatched. Germline-derived CDR1 and CDR2 are SEHNR and FQNEAQ (reference sequence). The CDR3 reads CASSHRQGADTEAFF. DNA for the CDR3: TGTGCCAGCAGCCATAGACAGGGGGCTGATACTGAAGCTTTCTTT.

V and J are TRBV7-9 and TRBJ2-7; D gene unclear. Germline V CDR1 and CDR2: SEHNR, FQNEAQ (reference sequence). Trimming removed 4 bases at V and 7 bases at J, with 14 bases between. CDR3 length equals 13 residues. The CDR3 here is CASSSADFSEQYF. CDR3 DNA sequence: TGTGCCAGCAGCTCAGCAGATTTCTCAGAGCAGTACTTC.

Turning to this clone: A read error likely explains this, since a far larger clone differs by one base. Other DNA sequences in the same sample also yield this CDR3. The chain recombines TRBV30 with TRBJ2-5; D is undetermined. There are 12 residues in the CDR3. CDR1 and CDR2 (germline): GTSNPN, SVGIG (reference sequence). CDR3 coding DNA: TGTGCTTGGAGATTCCCACAAGAGACCCAGTACTTC. It encodes CAWRFPQETQYF.

The sample holds one count of this clone. The rearrangement joins TRBV21-1 to TRBJ1-1; the D call of TRBD1 is as the table states it, not checked on the DNA. TRBV21-1 is a pseudogene. This CDR3 contains 15 residues. The DNA for the CDR3 is TGTGCCAGCAGCACGCCGACAGAACCGAACACTGAAGCTTTCTTT. This encodes CASSTPTEPNTEAFF.

V is TRBV7-9 and J is TRBJ2-3; D ambiguous. This CDR3 has 15 residues. The V end lost 1 base, the J end lost 5 bases, and 13 bases lay between the germline ends. Germline values: CDR1 SEHNR, CDR2 FQNEAQ (reference sequence). CDR3 DNA: TGTGCCAGCAGCTTAGTACTAACATCTGGAGATACGCAGTATTTT. Translation: CASSLVLTSGDTQYF.

A word on this clone: The identical CDR3 is also encoded by other nucleotide sequences in the sample. V gene TRBV11-2 combines with J gene TRBJ2-7, with D possibly matching TRBD2 (6 bases). The CDR3 is 15 residues long. Germline assignment: CDR1 SGHAT and CDR2 FQNNGV. Deletions cut 1 base from V and 3 bases from J, with 13 bases between. The CDR3 sequence is CASSLVRGAGYEQYF. The DNA for the CDR3 is TGTGCCAGCAGCTTAGTCCGCGGGGCGGGCTACGAGCAGTACTTC. Full variable domain (rest looked up from reference TRBV11-2 and TRBJ2-7): EAGVAQSPRYKIIEKRQSVAFWCNPISGHATLYWYQQILGQGPKLLIQFQNNGVVDDSQLPKDRFSAERLKGVDSTLKIQPAKLEDSAVYLCASSLVRGAGYEQYFGPGTRLTVT.